The rows below give T cell receptor beta chains drawn from one sample of a study of cytomegalovirus exposure and HLA in healthy donors. Generated by immunoSEQ multiplex PCR, the TCRdb table keeps only in-frame clones and is missing some. The repertoire has 150,000 to 200,000 clones, approximately 79% of them found once; the top ten carry around 4.8%. Sequencing was done on a sample of PBMCs. Receptor source: a woman younger than 45 in good health and CMV-seropositive. The CDR3 runs from the conserved cysteine through the conserved F or W. The order of the fields is J gene, V gene, clone size, D gene, CDR3 protein, CDR3 DNA. A D gene is named only where the DNA matches it firmly. Clone size is not always given. Where it is, it says once, few, many or a class for expanded clones.

j_gene: TRBJ1-5
v_gene: TRBV4-1
abundance: -
d_gene: -
CDR3aa: CASSDNWWGPLFQFLQNQPQHF
CDR3nt: TGCGCCAGCAGCGACAATTGGTGGGGCCCACTATTTCAGTTTCTCCAAAATCAGCCTCAGCATTTT

j_gene: TRBJ1-4
v_gene: TRBV11-2
abundance: -
d_gene: -
CDR3aa: CASSLNYGGEKLFF
CDR3nt: TGTGCCAGCAGCCTGAACTATGGCGGCGAAAAACTGTTTTTT

j_gene: TRBJ2-3
v_gene: TRBV27
abundance: few
d_gene: -
CDR3aa: CASSFLRASGTDTQYF
CDR3nt: TGTGCCAGCAGTTTCCTAAGGGCTAGCGGCACAGATACGCAGTATTTT

j_gene: TRBJ2-7
v_gene: TRBV4-3
abundance: -
d_gene: -
CDR3aa: CASSQAPKREQYF
CDR3nt: TGCGCCAGCAGCCAAGCCCCTAAACGGGAGCAGTACTTC

j_gene: TRBJ1-6
v_gene: TRBV27
abundance: -
d_gene: -
CDR3aa: CASRQIYNSPLHF
CDR3nt: TGTGCCAGCAGGCAGATCTATAATTCACCCCTCCACTTT

j_gene: TRBJ2-3
v_gene: TRBV5-5
abundance: few
d_gene: -
CDR3aa: CASRGHTQYF
CDR3nt: TGTGCCAGCAGGGGCCATACGCAGTATTTT

j_gene: TRBJ1-5
v_gene: TRBV4-3
abundance: -
d_gene: -
CDR3aa: CASSQDFRYSNQPQHF
CDR3nt: TGCGCCAGCAGCCAAGATTTCAGGTATAGCAATCAGCCCCAGCATTTT

j_gene: TRBJ2-7
v_gene: TRBV2
abundance: -
d_gene: -
CDR3aa: CASSEMDTGHEQYF
CDR3nt: TGTGCCAGCAGTGAAATGGACACGGGCCACGAGCAGTACTTC

j_gene: TRBJ2-1
v_gene: TRBV11-2
abundance: -
d_gene: TRBD2
CDR3aa: CASSLDHDWSGRAHEQFF
CDR3nt: TGTGCCAGCAGCTTAGATCACGACTGGAGCGGGAGGGCCCATGAGCAGTTCTTC

j_gene: TRBJ2-5
v_gene: TRBV4-1
abundance: once
d_gene: -
CDR3aa: CASSPQARQGTETQYF
CDR3nt: TGCGCCAGCAGCCCGCAGGCGAGGCAGGGGACGGAGACCCAGTACTTC

j_gene: TRBJ1-3
v_gene: TRBV5-1
abundance: -
d_gene: TRBD1
CDR3aa: CASSLGTGPSGNTIYF
CDR3nt: TGCGCCAGCAGCTTGGGGACAGGGCCCTCTGGAAACACCATATATTTT

j_gene: TRBJ2-7
v_gene: TRBV5-6
abundance: -
d_gene: -
CDR3aa: CASSWDTYEQYF
CDR3nt: TGTGCCAGCAGCTGGGACACGTACGAGCAGTACTTC

j_gene: TRBJ2-1
v_gene: TRBV6-1
abundance: -
d_gene: TRBD2
CDR3aa: CASSDGLAGVVSNEQFF
CDR3nt: TGTGCCAGCAGTGATGGACTAGCGGGAGTGGTTTCCAATGAGCAGTTCTTC

j_gene: TRBJ2-3
v_gene: TRBV11-3
abundance: -
d_gene: -
CDR3aa: CASSLDYRTDTQYF
CDR3nt: TGTGCCAGCAGCTTAGACTACCGCACAGATACGCAGTATTTT

j_gene: TRBJ2-1
v_gene: TRBV5-4
abundance: -
d_gene: TRBD2
CDR3aa: CASSRFSGRYNEQFF
CDR3nt: TGTGCCAGCAGCAGATTTAGCGGGAGATACAATGAGCAGTTCTTC

j_gene: TRBJ1-1
v_gene: TRBV27
abundance: -
d_gene: -
CDR3aa: CASNPSEGFAEAFF
CDR3nt: TGTGCCAGCAATCCCTCGGAGGGGTTTGCTGAAGCTTTCTTT

j_gene: TRBJ1-1
v_gene: TRBV11-3
abundance: few
d_gene: -
CDR3aa: CARFWGENTEAFF
CDR3nt: TGTGCCCGGTTCTGGGGCGAAAACACTGAAGCTTTCTTT

j_gene: TRBJ2-6
v_gene: TRBV13
abundance: -
d_gene: TRBD1
CDR3aa: CASGTGFSGANVLTF
CDR3nt: TGTGCCAGCGGGACAGGGTTCTCTGGGGCCAACGTCCTGACTTTC

j_gene: TRBJ2-5
v_gene: TRBV23-1
abundance: -
d_gene: -
CDR3aa: CASSHREETQYF
CDR3nt: TGCGCCAGCAGTCACAGGGAAGAGACCCAGTACTTC

j_gene: TRBJ2-3
v_gene: TRBV10-2
abundance: -
d_gene: -
CDR3aa: CASSESGGAFTDTQYF
CDR3nt: TGCGCCAGCAGTGAGAGTGGGGGGGCCTTCACAGATACGCAGTATTTT

j_gene: TRBJ2-5
v_gene: TRBV6-5
abundance: -
d_gene: TRBD2
CDR3aa: CASGTSGGAETQYF
CDR3nt: TGTGCCAGCGGGACTAGCGGGGGGGCAGAGACCCAGTACTTC

j_gene: TRBJ1-2
v_gene: TRBV4-1
abundance: -
d_gene: TRBD1
CDR3aa: CASSQGQGGYGYTF
CDR3nt: TGCGCCAGCAGCCAAGGACAGGGGGGCTATGGCTACACCTTC

j_gene: TRBJ1-2
v_gene: TRBV4-3
abundance: -
d_gene: -
CDR3aa: CASSQDPKGANYGYTF
CDR3nt: TGCGCCAGCAGCCAAGACCCTAAGGGAGCTAACTATGGCTACACCTTC

j_gene: TRBJ1-6
v_gene: TRBV7-2
abundance: -
d_gene: -
CDR3aa: CASTEGGRVSPLHF
CDR3nt: TGTGCCAGTACCGAGGGGGGGCGCGTTTCACCCCTCCACTTT

j_gene: TRBJ2-7
v_gene: TRBV4-3
abundance: -
d_gene: TRBD2
CDR3aa: CASSQDLELAGRDEQYF
CDR3nt: TGCGCCAGCAGCCAAGACCTCGAACTAGCGGGGAGGGACGAGCAGTACTTC

j_gene: TRBJ1-1
v_gene: TRBV6-1
abundance: once
d_gene: TRBD1
CDR3aa: CASSPGQTMNTEAFF
CDR3nt: TGTGCCAGCAGCCCGGGACAGACCATGAACACTGAAGCTTTCTTT

j_gene: TRBJ1-2
v_gene: TRBV29-1
abundance: -
d_gene: TRBD1
CDR3aa: CSGGQGLNYGYTF
CDR3nt: TGCAGCGGTGGACAGGGTCTTAACTATGGCTACACCTTC

j_gene: TRBJ1-3
v_gene: TRBV5-5
abundance: -
d_gene: -
CDR3aa: CASSSEGLSGNTIYF
CDR3nt: TGTGCCAGCAGCTCGGAGGGACTATCTGGAAACACCATATATTTT

j_gene: TRBJ2-1
v_gene: TRBV11-2
abundance: -
d_gene: -
CDR3aa: CASSLDPAGLYGEQFF
CDR3nt: TGTGCCAGCAGCTTAGACCCGGCAGGGCTTTACGGTGAGCAGTTCTTC

j_gene: TRBJ2-3
v_gene: TRBV5-4
abundance: -
d_gene: -
CDR3aa: CASSRTLAPTTDTQYF
CDR3nt: TGTGCCAGCAGCCGGACCCTAGCTCCTACCACAGATACGCAGTATTTT

j_gene: TRBJ2-3
v_gene: TRBV4-1
abundance: -
d_gene: -
CDR3aa: CASSPPGNLIAGTDTQYF
CDR3nt: TGCGCCAGCAGCCCGCCCGGAAACTTGATAGCGGGCACAGATACGCAGTATTTT

j_gene: TRBJ2-3
v_gene: TRBV5-6
abundance: -
d_gene: -
CDR3aa: CASSLGGRRTDTQYF
CDR3nt: TGTGCCAGCAGCTTAGGCGGGCGCCGCACAGATACGCAGTATTTT

j_gene: TRBJ2-5
v_gene: TRBV7-9
abundance: -
d_gene: TRBD1
CDR3aa: CASSSLGAGTGEQETQYF
CDR3nt: TGTGCCAGCAGCTCCCTGGGGGCAGGGACAGGGGAACAAGAGACCCAGTACTTC

j_gene: TRBJ1-4
v_gene: TRBV5-4
abundance: -
d_gene: -
CDR3aa: CASSLYRAGALNKLFF
CDR3nt: TGTGCCAGCAGCCTTTACAGGGCCGGTGCCTTGAATAAACTGTTTTTT

j_gene: TRBJ1-1
v_gene: TRBV27
abundance: -
d_gene: TRBD1
CDR3aa: CASSSSGGLGTEAFF
CDR3nt: TGTGCCAGCAGTTCATCAGGGGGCTTGGGCACTGAAGCTTTCTTT

j_gene: TRBJ1-5
v_gene: TRBV2
abundance: -
d_gene: -
CDR3aa: CASSERGDQPQHF
CDR3nt: TGTGCCAGCAGTGAACGGGGGGATCAGCCCCAGCATTTT

j_gene: TRBJ2-1
v_gene: TRBV5-1
abundance: -
d_gene: -
CDR3aa: CAGRQGTYNEQFF
CDR3nt: TGCGCCGGCCGGCAGGGCACCTACAATGAGCAGTTCTTC

j_gene: TRBJ2-1
v_gene: TRBV19
abundance: -
d_gene: -
CDR3aa: CASTPGLSSYNEQFF
CDR3nt: TGTGCCAGTACCCCGGGACTGAGCTCCTACAATGAGCAGTTCTTC

j_gene: TRBJ2-1
v_gene: TRBV19
abundance: -
d_gene: -
CDR3aa: CASSSGGEQFF
CDR3nt: TGTGCCAGTAGTTCCGGGGGTGAGCAGTTCTTC

j_gene: TRBJ2-1
v_gene: TRBV5-1
abundance: -
d_gene: -
CDR3aa: CASSLGGPPYNEQFF
CDR3nt: TGCGCCAGCAGCTTGGGGGGCCCACCTTACAATGAGCAGTTCTTC

j_gene: TRBJ2-3
v_gene: TRBV9
abundance: -
d_gene: TRBD2
CDR3aa: CASSVDAGGPGDTQYF
CDR3nt: TGTGCCAGCAGCGTAGATGCGGGGGGGCCCGGAGATACGCAGTATTTT

j_gene: TRBJ2-3
v_gene: TRBV14
abundance: -
d_gene: -
CDR3aa: CASSPRGGQADTQYF
CDR3nt: TGTGCCAGCAGCCCCAGAGGCGGGCAGGCAGATACGCAGTATTTT

j_gene: TRBJ2-7
v_gene: TRBV7-9
abundance: -
d_gene: TRBD2
CDR3aa: CASSQSGLAGVYEQYF
CDR3nt: TGTGCCAGCAGCCAATCCGGACTAGCGGGAGTATACGAGCAGTACTTC

j_gene: TRBJ1-1
v_gene: TRBV5-4
abundance: -
d_gene: -
CDR3aa: CASTRGAEAFF
CDR3nt: TGTGCCAGCACCCGGGGGGCTGAAGCTTTCTTT